The sequence of this T cell receptor beta chain was determined in a study of cytomegalovirus exposure and HLA in healthy donors. Data came from immunoSEQ multiplex PCR; TCRdb stores just in-frame clones and leaves some out. This table holds under 200,000 clones, approximately 86% found once. J gave up 7 bases and V 5 bases, and 9 bases lay outside the gene matches. Germline V lookup: CDR1 SGHVS, CDR2 FNYEAQ. This CDR3 comprises 14 residues. The sequenced sample was PBMCs. The rearrangement joins TRBV7-6 to TRBJ1-2; 8 bases fit TRBD1. The TCR sequence derives from a woman between 18 and 30 years old in good health and CMV-seronegative. DNA of the CDR3: TGTGCCAGCAGCCAGTCAGGGGGCGCGGGTGGCTACACCTTC. This encodes CASSQSGGAGGYTF.